This T cell receptor (beta chain) appears in the sequencing data of a study of T cell responses to AZD1222 COVID-19 vaccine (dated by TCRdb to 2020 to 2022). Some background on the complete study: A total of just over 230 trial participants underwent TCR sequencing, of whom under 220 had received two doses of AZD1222 and around 26 had received two doses of the MenACWY control vaccine. Trial participants were enrolled into age subgroups of 18-55, 56-69 and 70-plus years, which contained around 150, 29 and 61 TCR-sequenced participants, respectively.

What this sample's time point label stands for: about 28 days (+/-7) after the second vaccine dose. Because spike-specific TCR depth and breadth did not differ between the two schedules, AZD1222 recipients who got a second dose at roughly 4 weeks were pooled with those who got a second dose at roughly 12 weeks. Samples from vaccinated people were obtained from the UK trials COV001 and COV002, which included a single-blind randomized controlled phase 2/3 trial of AZD1222 (ChAdOx1 nCoV-19) in healthy adults. Trial participant PBMC samples were collected at day 0 and day 28 after the second dose for TCRbeta chain sequencing. Comment on this clone: Its antigen remains undetermined. No clone much larger than this one lies a single base away; base qualities are absent.

The CDR3 regions of human TCRbeta chains were subjected to immunosequencing. For the original study's pipeline: Repertoire TCRs were matched against a reference library of SARS-CoV-2-specific TCRs generated with the MIRA antigen-specificity platform. Breadth meant the fraction of unique TCRs that were SARS-CoV-2-associated, whereas depth meant the fraction of total T cells that were SARS-CoV-2-associated. Using the MIRA data, every spike-specific TCR was mapped to the spike region that the TCR reacted to and assigned to either a CD4 or a CD8 class. Log10-transformed breadth and depth values were compared by one-way ANOVA with Sidak's multiple comparisons tests. TCRdb took this table from immuneACCESS and kept in-frame rearrangements with V and J called. Such tables lack part of the clones; where checked against another copy, unresolved V genes explain under half of the gap, and the rest is unexplained. D and trimming were read from the DNA, whereas the V and J calls and clone size are those reported in that table. The sample data list over 95,000 clones, and more than 85% of these were observed just once. The biggest ten clones account for about 8.1% of the sample.

The full study reports these points: A significant rise in spike-specific TCR breadth and depth was observed after two AZD1222 doses relative to day 0 and relative to MenACWY recipients. In the small 56-69-year group, the increase in depth fell short of significance, most likely because of low power. Conclusions about previously exposed vaccinees are limited, since just 6 or 7 AZD1222 recipients were seropositive for SARS-CoV-2 at baseline. Reportedly, close to half of the unique spike-specific TCRs recognized epitopes lying outside the regions that are mutated in the B.1.351 and B.1.1.7 variants. Because no samples from the day 14 peak response were available, repertoires could be characterized only after the peak T cell response. CD4 TCRs associated with the vaccine covered the entire spike protein, and the dominant responses were in regions 160-218 and 743-854. Participants were mostly white British, with more females than males. The authors suggested clonal diversity may have been underestimated.

V was cut back by 6 bases and J by 1 base, leaving a gap of 11 bases between them. From cysteine to phenylalanine, the CDR3 is 14 amino acids long. Only the CDR3 portion is preserved as DNA: 42 bases, with reading frame beginning at the first base. CDR1 and CDR2, per the germline V gene, are MNHEY and SVGAGI. The clonotype comes from an adult who received the AZD1222 COVID-19 vaccine. Source: peripheral blood, taken 28 days after the second AZD1222 dose. Recombination connected TRBV6-5 to TRBJ2-3; perhaps TRBD1 is the D gene, with 5 bases matching. The sequence in DNA is TGTGCCAGCAGCCGAAAACAGGGCACAGATACGCAGTATTTT. The translation is CASSRKQGTDTQYF.